Below are 13 T cell receptor beta chains sequenced from a single sample in a study of OX40 agonist ivuxolimab in advanced cancers. The assay was immunoSEQ multiplex PCR, and TCRdb's table has in-frame clones only and misses some. The repertoire consists of approximately 65,000 clones, with roughly 84% occurring once and the leading ten covering approximately 0.37%. The sequencing used CD4+ or CD8+ T cells sorted from blood, collected in a trial of the OX40 agonist ivuxolimab. These receptors were taken from an adult with an advanced solid tumor such as melanoma, head and neck, liver or kidney cancer.

The V gene is TRBV5-1, the J gene TRBJ2-5; TRBD2 matches 12 bases. CDR3 length: 16 amino acids. The V gene end was trimmed by 0 bases and the J gene end by 5 bases; junction bases not matched to a gene: 5. CDR1 and CDR2 from the germline V gene are SGHRS and YFSETQ. The CDR3: CASSLGGLAGYETQYF. The CDR3 coding sequence is TGCGCCAGCAGCTTGGGAGGACTAGCGGGGTATGAGACCCAGTACTTC. The variable domain in full, completed from reference TRBV5-1 and TRBJ2-5, reads KAGVTQTPRYLIKTRGQQVTLSCSPISGHRSVSWYQQTPGQGLQFLFEYFSETQRNKGNFPGRFSGRQFSNSRSEMNVSTLELGDSALYLCASSLGGLAGYETQYFGPGTRLLVL.

The chain uses TRBV30 and TRBJ2-1, with D perhaps matching TRBD1 (5 bases). V was pared by 3 bases and J by 2 bases, with 11 bases between. The germline CDR1 and CDR2 sequences are GTSNPN and SVGIG (reference sequence). The CDR3 spans 14 residues. The CDR3 region is CAWRGQGPYNEQFF. DNA for the CDR3: TGTGCCTGGAGGGGGCAGGGTCCCTACAATGAGCAGTTCTTC.

The DNA for the CDR3 is TGTGCCAGCAGCTATTCAGGTTACTACGAGCAGTACTTC. Translating it yields CASSYSGYYEQYF. This rearrangement joins TRBV6-5 to TRBJ2-7; unclear D gene. Trimming shortened V by 6 bases and J by 3 bases, and 12 bases separated the two germline ends. The CDR3 is made up of 13 amino acids. The germline V gene has CDR1 MNHEY and CDR2 SVGAGI.

This clone turned up a few times. This sequence joins TRBV9 and TRBJ2-2; TRBD1 matches at 9 bases. The V gene end was trimmed by 4 bases and the J gene end by 3 bases; junction bases not matched to a gene: 19. CDR1 SGDLS and CDR2 YYNGEE come from the germline V gene. The CDR3 consists of 20 residues. The DNA of the CDR3 is TGTGCCAGCAGCCCACGGAATGGGGGTGTGGACAGGGGTTACACCGGGGAGCTGTTTTTT. Protein product: CASSPRNGGVDRGYTGELFF.

The chain is built from TRBV11-2 and TRBJ2-5; D assignment may be TRBD1 or TRBD2 (5 bases each). The J call may be wrong; the DNA end is better matched by TRBJ2-7. CDR1 and CDR2 (germline): SGHAT, FQNNGV. The CDR3 sequence is 16 residues long. CDR3 loop: CASSLGRDRGPYEQYF. The CDR3 DNA reads as TGTGCCAGCAGCTTAGGCCGGGACCGAGGTCCCTACGAGCAGTACTTC.

This rearrangement joins TRBV19 to TRBJ2-7; possible D gene TRBD2, 5 bases. V was cut by 5 bases and J by 7 bases, with 18 bases left in between. The CDR3 totals 14 residues. The V gene's germline CDR1 is LNHDA and CDR2 SQIVND (reference sequence). The CDR3 sequence: CASSPGLLTREQYF. The CDR3 DNA reads TGTGCCAGTAGTCCCGGACTCCTAACGAGGGAGCAGTACTTC.

This sequence joins TRBV18 and TRBJ1-4; D is undetermined. Germline CDR1 is KGHSH and CDR2 is LQKENI. V lost 1 base, J lost 0 bases, and 12 bases lay in between. The CDR3 loop spans 17 amino acids. In DNA form, the CDR3 reads TGTGCCAGCTCACCACTTACAGCTACCACAACTAATGAAAAACTGTTTTTT. Its translation is CASSPLTATTTNEKLFF.

The chain uses TRBV19 and TRBJ1-1; 9 nucleotides line up with TRBD1. Trimming cost V 1 base and J 4 bases; bases outside gene matches: 7. The CDR3 has 16 amino acids. Germline lookup yields CDR1 LNHDA and CDR2 SQIVND (reference sequence). The CDR3 loop is CASSIGDRVGGTEAFF. Here the CDR3 DNA reads TGTGCCAGTAGTATAGGGGACAGGGTAGGAGGCACTGAAGCTTTCTTT.

This chain links TRBV6-1 with TRBJ1-1, with unresolved D. Trimming took 0 bases from V and 2 from J, leaving 10 bases between them. Germline V gene sequence: CDR1 MNHNS, CDR2 SASEGT. The CDR3 has 15 residues. The chain's CDR3 is CASSEAAAANTEAFF. For the CDR3, the DNA is TGTGCCAGCAGTGAAGCGGCGGCGGCTAACACTGAAGCTTTCTTT.

V is TRBV2 and J is TRBJ2-4; perhaps TRBD2 as D (5 bases). V dropped 2 bases and J dropped 0 bases, with 20 bases sitting between them. There are 19 residues in the CDR3. Germline V gene data show CDR1 as SNHLY and CDR2 as FYNNEI. CDR3 amino acids: CASSERTWRNHLAKNIQYF. The CDR3 coding sequence is TGTGCCAGCAGTGAACGGACTTGGCGGAACCACTTAGCCAAAAACATTCAGTACTTC.

The CDR3 reads CASSVGTGGNTEAFF. DNA for the CDR3: TGTGCCAGCAGCGTAGGGACAGGGGGTAACACTGAAGCTTTCTTT. This chain connects TRBV9 to TRBJ1-1; 10 nucleotides match TRBD1. Germline loops: CDR1 SGDLS, CDR2 YYNGEE. This CDR3 has 15 amino acids. Losses at the gene ends were 0 bases for V and 2 bases for J; bases not matched to a gene: 1.

The chain joins TRBV19 to TRBJ2-3; 8 bases are shared with TRBD1. The CDR3 extends over 16 amino acids. Germline V gene sequence: CDR1 LNHDA, CDR2 SQIVND (reference sequence). V was clipped by 4 bases and J by 6 bases; unmatched bases: 12. CDR3 sequence (DNA): TGTGCCAGTAGTAACCCTCGCAGGGGGCTGGAGGATACGCAGTATTTT. Translation: CASSNPRRGLEDTQYF.

The V gene is TRBV7-9, the J gene TRBJ2-5, with TRBD2 as a possible D gene (6 bases). The J call may be faulty, since TRBJ2-7 better matches the DNA end. This CDR3 is 13 amino acids long. Germline lookup yields CDR1 SEHNR and CDR2 FQNEAQ (reference sequence). The DNA for the CDR3 is TGTGCCAGCGCCCCCTCAGGAGGGTCCGAGCAGTACTTC. It translates to CASAPSGGSEQYF.